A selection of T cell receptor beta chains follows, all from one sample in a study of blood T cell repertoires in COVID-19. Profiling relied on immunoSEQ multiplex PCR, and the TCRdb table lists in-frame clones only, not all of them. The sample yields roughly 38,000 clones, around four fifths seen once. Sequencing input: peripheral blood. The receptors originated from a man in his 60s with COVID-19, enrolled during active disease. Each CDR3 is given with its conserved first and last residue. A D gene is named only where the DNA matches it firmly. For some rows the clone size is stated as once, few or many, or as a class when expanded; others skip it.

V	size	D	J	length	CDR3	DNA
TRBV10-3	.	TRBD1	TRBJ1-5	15	CAISDTVTGGQPQHF	TGTGCCATCAGTGATACCGTGACAGGGGGCCAGCCCCAGCATTTT
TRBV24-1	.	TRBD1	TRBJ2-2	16	CATSRGRAANTGELFF	TGTGCCACCAGTAGGGGGCGAGCGGCGAACACCGGGGAGCTGTTTTTT
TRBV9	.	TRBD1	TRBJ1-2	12	CASSEDRDGYTF	TGTGCCAGCAGCGAGGACAGGGACGGCTACACCTTC
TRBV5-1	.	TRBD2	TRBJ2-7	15	CASSLEASGTNEQYF	TGCGCCAGCAGCTTGGAGGCTAGCGGGACCAACGAGCAGTACTTC
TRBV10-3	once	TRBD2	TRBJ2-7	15	CAINHGGTISYEQYF	TGTGCCATCAACCATGGCGGGACTATTTCCTACGAGCAGTACTTC
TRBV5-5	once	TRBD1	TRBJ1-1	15	CASRTRTGWDTEAFF	TGTGCCAGCAGAACTCGGACAGGGTGGGACACTGAAGCTTTCTTT
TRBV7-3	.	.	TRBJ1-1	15	CASSLTLRGATEAFF	TGTGCCAGCAGCTTAACGTTACGGGGGGCTACTGAAGCTTTCTTT
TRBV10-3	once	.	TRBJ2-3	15	CAIRRGGVGTDTQYF	TGTGCCATCAGGAGGGGGGGAGTCGGCACAGATACGCAGTATTTT
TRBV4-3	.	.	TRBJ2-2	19	CASSQEVGQGGLNTGELFF	TGCGCCAGCAGCCAAGAGGTCGGGCAGGGGGGTCTGAACACCGGGGAGCTGTTTTTT
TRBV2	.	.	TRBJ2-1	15	CASRSLRSSYNEQFF	TGTGCCAGCCGATCATTGAGGAGCTCCTACAATGAGCAGTTCTTC
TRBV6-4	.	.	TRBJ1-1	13	CASSEDRNTEAFF	TGTGCCAGCAGTGAAGACAGAAACACTGAAGCTTTCTTT
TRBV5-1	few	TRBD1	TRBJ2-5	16	CASSGGTGGYQETQYF	TGCGCCAGCAGCGGAGGGACAGGGGGGTACCAAGAGACCCAGTACTTC
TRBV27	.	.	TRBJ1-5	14	CASSLVRGNQPQHF	TGTGCCAGCAGTTTGGTACGGGGCAATCAGCCCCAGCATTTT
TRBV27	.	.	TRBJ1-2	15	CASSLNYGANYGYTF	TGTGCCAGCAGTTTAAACTATGGGGCCAACTATGGCTACACCTTC
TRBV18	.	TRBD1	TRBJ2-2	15	CASSTGQGNTGELFF	TGTGCCAGCTCAACGGGACAGGGAAACACCGGGGAGCTGTTTTTT
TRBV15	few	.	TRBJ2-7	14	CATSRVREAYEQYF	TGTGCCACCAGCAGAGTGAGAGAAGCCTACGAGCAGTACTTC